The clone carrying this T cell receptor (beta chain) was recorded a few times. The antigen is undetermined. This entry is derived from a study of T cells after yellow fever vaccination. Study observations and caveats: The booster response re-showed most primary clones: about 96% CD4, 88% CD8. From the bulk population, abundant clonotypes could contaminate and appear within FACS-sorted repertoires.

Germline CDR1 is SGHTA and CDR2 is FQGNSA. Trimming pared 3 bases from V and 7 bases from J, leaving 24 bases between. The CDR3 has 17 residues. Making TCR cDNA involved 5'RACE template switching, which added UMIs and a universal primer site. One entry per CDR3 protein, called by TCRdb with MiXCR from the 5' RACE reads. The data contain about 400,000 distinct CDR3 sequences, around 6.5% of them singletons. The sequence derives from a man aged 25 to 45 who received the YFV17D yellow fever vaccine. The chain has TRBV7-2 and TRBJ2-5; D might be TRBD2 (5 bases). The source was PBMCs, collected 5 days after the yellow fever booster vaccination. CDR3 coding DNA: TGTGCCAGCAGCTTCCCGTTTGAAGTGGGAGCTGATGTGACCCAGTACTTC. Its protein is CASSFPFEVGADVTQYF.